This T cell receptor (beta chain) appears in the sequencing data of a study of Ad26.COV2.S vaccination and SARS-CoV-2 variants (TCRdb year 2021). Regarding the complete study: Donors in the vaccine arm were drawn from COV1001, a phase I-IIa trial of Ad26.COV2.S in healthy adults that was multicentre, randomized, double-blind and placebo-controlled. Sequencing of the TCRbeta repertoire served to evaluate the specificity and breadth of SARS-CoV-2-reactive T cell receptors following Ad26.COV2.S vaccination. Trial participants were randomized into five groups of five, in which low-dose or high-dose Ad26.COV2.S was given once or twice, or placebo was given on both occasions. Dosing of Ad26.COV2.S was intramuscular, at either 5x10^10 or 1x10^11 viral particles, delivered as one shot or as two shots spaced 56 days apart. A total of 32 samples were included in the TCR-sequenced set, comprising around 19 Ad26.COV2.S vaccine recipients, 5 placebo recipients and 8 SARS-CoV-2 convalescent individuals. Investigators did not know the trial group allocation while performing experiments and assessing outcomes. Study-wide findings and limitations: The study was not powered for comparison of responses between vaccine doses or regimens. Vaccine and placebo recipients had comparable non-spike TCR breadth, which fits with the vaccine containing only spike. Ad26.COV2.S recipients had higher spike-specific TCR breadth than placebo recipients (P = 0.0014). It was noted by the authors that total T cell responses may have been underestimated by the TCR breadth and depth analyses. After vaccination, substantial breadth of spike-specific CD8+ and CD4+ T cell responses was reported.

Taken with the paper, the label for treatment or condition translates to: roughly 19 received Ad26.COV2.S at low or high dose, single or two shots; 5 received placebo; per-sample allocation not given. Repertoires of vaccine and placebo recipients were sequenced from samples taken on day 63 after the first injection. Between 29 July and 7 August 2020, Cohort 1b enrolled fewer than 30 adults aged 18-55 years at one site in Boston, USA. Ad26.COV2.S consisted of a replication-incompetent adenovirus type 26 vector by which a prefusion-stabilized SARS-CoV-2 spike protein from the original Wuhan strain was expressed. The immunoSEQ Assay was used to sequence TCRbeta CDR3 regions. After extraction, genomic DNA underwent amplification by bias-controlled multiplex PCR, followed by high-throughput sequencing. Per the authors' processing: To quantify the absolute abundance of every unique TCRbeta CDR3 region, sequences were collapsed and filtered. T cell fraction was estimated by normalizing TCRbeta template counts to usable DNA, which was measured by amplifying reference genes present in all nucleated cells. Repertoire TCRs were annotated as SARS-CoV-2-specific by exact matching of V gene, CDR3 amino acid sequence and J gene to a known reactive TCR set. The reference SARS-CoV-2 TCR set was derived from MIRA and filtered for enrichment in COVID-19-positive ImmuneCODE repertoires, a step that removed public or cross-reactive TCRs. Using the MIRA antigens, annotated TCRs were further analysed by specific ORF or by position within an ORF. Breadth was defined as annotated unique rearrangements over total unique productive rearrangements; depth was the summed frequency of those rearrangements. Two-sided Wilcoxon rank-sum tests were used to compare TCR breadth between groups. In TCRdb, the immuneACCESS table is reduced to in-frame sequences with V and J assigned. These tables do not hold every clone; where another copy was compared, an unresolved V gene accounts for under half, and the others remain unexplained. V and J calls and clone size are given by that table; D and trimming were obtained from the DNA. The sample contains fewer than 400,000 clones, around 89% of them found a single time. The biggest ten clones account for around 1.8% of the sample.

As concerns this clone: The antigen it recognizes is unknown. Qualities for individual bases were not recorded, and no much larger clone is one base off.

Reading from cysteine to phenylalanine, the CDR3 counts 14 amino acids. Left in the record is the CDR3 DNA by itself, 42 bases read in frame from the first base. The CDR1 and CDR2 encoded by the germline V gene (reference sequence) are LGHDT and YNNKEL. Trimming at the junction amounts to 0 bases on V and 9 bases on J, and the germline ends lie 14 bases apart. The sequence was collected from a person between 18 and 65 years old who received the Ad26.COV2.S COVID-19 vaccine or a placebo. This chain is built from TRBV3-1 (or the pseudogene TRBV3-2) and TRBJ1-1; the D gene is possibly TRBD1, with 6 bases matching. Sequenced here: peripheral blood, sampled in a trial of Ad26.COV2.S vaccine versus placebo. The CDR3 amino acid sequence is: CASSQDPRGEKAFF. The nucleotide sequence is given as TGTGCCAGCAGCCAAGATCCCAGGGGCGAGAAAGCTTTCTTT.